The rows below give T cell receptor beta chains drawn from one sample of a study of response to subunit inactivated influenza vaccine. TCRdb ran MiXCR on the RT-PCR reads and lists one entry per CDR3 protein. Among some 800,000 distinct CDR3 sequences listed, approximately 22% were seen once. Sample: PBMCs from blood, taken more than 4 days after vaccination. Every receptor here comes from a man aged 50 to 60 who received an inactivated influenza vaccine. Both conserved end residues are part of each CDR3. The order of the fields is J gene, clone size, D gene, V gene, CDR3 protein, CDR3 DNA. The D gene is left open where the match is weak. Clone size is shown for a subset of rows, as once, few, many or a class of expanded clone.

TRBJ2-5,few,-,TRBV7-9,CASSLSSEETQYF,TGTGCCAGCAGCTTAAGCTCCGAAGAGACCCAGTACTTC
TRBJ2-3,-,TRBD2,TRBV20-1,CSARNSGSSDTQYF,TGCAGTGCTAGGAATAGCGGGAGTTCAGATACGCAGTATTTT
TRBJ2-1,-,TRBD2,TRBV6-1,CASSAAGLAGGNEQFF,TGTGCCAGCAGTGCCGCGGGGTTAGCGGGAGGCAATGAGCAGTTCTTC
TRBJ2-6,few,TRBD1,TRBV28,CASKGTGTSGANVLTF,TGTGCCAGCAAGGGGACAGGAACCTCTGGGGCCAACGTCCTGACTTTC
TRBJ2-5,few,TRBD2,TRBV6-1,CASNPGLAQETQYF,TGTGCCAGCAACCCGGGACTAGCGCAAGAGACCCAGTACTTC
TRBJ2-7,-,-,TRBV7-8,CASSLSPAVDEQYF,TGTGCCAGCAGCTTATCCCCTGCGGTTGACGAGCAGTACTTC
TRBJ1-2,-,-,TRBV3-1,CASSLHLTNYGYTF,TGTGCCAGCAGCCTACACTTGACCAACTATGGCTACACCTTC
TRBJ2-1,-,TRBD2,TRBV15,CATSRVLGLAGSREQFF,TGTGCCACCAGCAGAGTTTTGGGACTAGCGGGATCGAGAGAGCAGTTCTTC
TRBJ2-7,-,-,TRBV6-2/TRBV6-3,CASRQVVAYEQYF,TGTGCCAGCCGACAGGTGGTGGCCTACGAGCAGTACTTC
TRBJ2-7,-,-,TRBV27,CASSLKRDYEQYF,TGTGCCAGCAGTTTAAAACGGGACTACGAGCAGTACTTC
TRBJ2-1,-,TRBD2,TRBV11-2,CASSNSRHWGGSYNEQFF,TGTGCCAGCAGCAACTCGCGCCACTGGGGGGGATCATACAATGAGCAGTTCTTC
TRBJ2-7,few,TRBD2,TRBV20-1,CSVVAGDGGYEQYF,TGCAGCGTAGTAGCGGGAGACGGTGGGTACGAGCAGTACTTC
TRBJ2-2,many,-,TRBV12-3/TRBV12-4,CASSRDFPGELFF,TGTGCCAGCAGTCGGGACTTCCCAGGGGAGCTGTTTTTT
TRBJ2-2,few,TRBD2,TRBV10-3,CAITSGDTGELFF,TGTGCCATAACCAGCGGGGACACCGGGGAGCTGTTTTTT
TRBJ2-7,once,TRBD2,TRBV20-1,CSAQLSGRKNEQYF,TGCAGTGCTCAGCTTAGCGGGAGGAAGAACGAGCAGTACTTC
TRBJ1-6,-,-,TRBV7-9,CASSFDPINSPLHF,TGTGCCAGCAGCTTTGACCCTATTAATTCACCCCTCCACTTT
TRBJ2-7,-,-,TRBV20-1,CSARVRTGYEQYF,TGCAGTGCTAGAGTTAGGACGGGCTACGAGCAGTACTTC
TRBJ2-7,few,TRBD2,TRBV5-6,CASSSPGGGEQYF,TGTGCCAGCAGTTCCCCGGGGGGTGGGGAGCAGTACTTC
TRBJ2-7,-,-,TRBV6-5,CASSYSKRVATGEQYF,TGTGCCAGCAGTTACTCGAAGAGGGTTGCTACGGGGGAGCAGTACTTC
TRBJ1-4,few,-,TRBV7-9,CASSLKGPTNEKLFF,TGTGCCAGCAGCTTAAAGGGGCCAACTAATGAAAAACTGTTTTTT
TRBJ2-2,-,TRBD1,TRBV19,CASSITGRGSTGELFF,TGTGCCAGTAGTATAACTGGCAGGGGGAGCACCGGGGAGCTGTTTTTT
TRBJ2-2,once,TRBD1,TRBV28,CASSLTGGLPNTGELFF,TGTGCCAGCAGTTTGACAGGGGGCCTTCCGAACACCGGGGAGCTGTTTTTT
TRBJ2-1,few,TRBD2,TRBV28,CASSLTSGSFYEQFF,TGTGCCAGCAGTCTGACTAGCGGGAGTTTCTATGAGCAGTTCTTC
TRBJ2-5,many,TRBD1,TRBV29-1,CSAVRGPSETQYF,TGCAGCGCCGTAAGGGGGCCGTCAGAGACCCAGTACTTC
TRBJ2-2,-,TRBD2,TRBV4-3,CASSQERLAGTNTGELFF,TGCGCCAGCAGCCAAGAGAGACTAGCGGGAACGAACACCGGGGAGCTGTTTTTT
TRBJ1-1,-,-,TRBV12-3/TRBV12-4,CASTRPSGIESEAFF,TGTGCCAGCACTCGACCCTCCGGAATCGAGTCTGAAGCTTTCTTT
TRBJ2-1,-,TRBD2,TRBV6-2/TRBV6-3,CASSYGGLVGYNEQFF,TGTGCCAGCAGTTACGGTGGACTAGTCGGTTACAATGAGCAGTTCTTC
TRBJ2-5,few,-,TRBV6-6,CASGSGETQYF,TGTGCCAGCGGTAGCGGCGAGACCCAGTACTTC
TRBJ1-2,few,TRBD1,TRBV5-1,CASSLAAQGSNYGYTF,TGCGCCAGCAGCTTGGCCGCACAGGGGTCTAACTATGGCTACACCTTC
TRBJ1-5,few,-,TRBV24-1,CATSDLVGPQHF,TGTGCCACCAGTGATTTGGTGGGGCCCCAGCATTTT
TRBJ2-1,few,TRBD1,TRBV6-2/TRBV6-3,CASRNPGHRAYRGYNEQFF,TGTGCCAGCAGAAATCCGGGACACCGAGCCTACAGGGGTTACAATGAGCAGTTCTTC
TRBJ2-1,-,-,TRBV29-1,CSVVRAAHRDEQFF,TGCAGCGTTGTCCGAGCGGCGCACCGGGATGAGCAGTTCTTC
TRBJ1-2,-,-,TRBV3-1,CASSQVRAGNNYGYTF,TGTGCCAGCAGCCAAGTACGCGCCGGGAATAACTATGGCTACACCTTC
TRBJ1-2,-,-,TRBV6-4,CASSDGPFHGYTF,TGTGCCAGCAGTGATGGCCCCTTCCATGGCTACACCTTC
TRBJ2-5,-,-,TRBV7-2,CASSSVTVTQYF,TGTGCCAGCAGCTCAGTTACGGTGACCCAGTACTTC
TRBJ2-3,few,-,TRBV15,CATSRDSAGTQYF,TGTGCCACCAGCAGAGATAGCGCGGGTACGCAGTATTTT
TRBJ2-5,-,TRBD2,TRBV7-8,CASNRGGPGETQYF,TGTGCCAGCAACCGGGGGGGGCCGGGAGAGACCCAGTACTTC
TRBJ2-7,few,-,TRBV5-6,CASSQGTSFAYEQYF,TGTGCCAGCAGCCAGGGGACTTCCTTTGCCTACGAGCAGTACTTC
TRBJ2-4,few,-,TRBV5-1,CASSPVGVAKNIQYF,TGCGCCAGCAGCCCCGTGGGTGTAGCCAAAAACATTCAGTACTTC
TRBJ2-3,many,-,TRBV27,CASSLSAGLLDTQYF,TGTGCCAGCAGTTTATCTGCGGGACTTTTGGATACGCAGTATTTT
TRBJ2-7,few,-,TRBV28,CASSFLGSYYEQYF,TGTGCCAGCAGTTTCTTAGGGAGTTACTACGAGCAGTACTTC
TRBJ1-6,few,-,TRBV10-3,CAISEKGSNSPLHF,TGTGCCATCAGTGAAAAGGGCTCCAATTCACCCCTCCACTTT
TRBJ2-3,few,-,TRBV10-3,CAISEGYADTQYF,TGTGCCATCAGTGAAGGCTACGCAGATACGCAGTATTTT
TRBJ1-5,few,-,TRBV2,CASSEAPFRAQHF,TGTGCCAGCAGTGAAGCGCCGTTTCGAGCCCAGCATTTT
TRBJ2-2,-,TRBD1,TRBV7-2,CASSLRPAARGHRNTGELFF,TGTGCCAGCAGCTTACGCCCCGCAGCGAGGGGGCATAGAAACACCGGAGAGCTGTTTTTT
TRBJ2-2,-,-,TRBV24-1,CATSDNRGRTRPGELFF,TGTGCCACCAGTGATAACCGGGGGCGGACTCGGCCCGGGGAGCTGTTTTTT
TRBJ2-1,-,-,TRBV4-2,CASSQDYRTYNEQFF,TGTGCCAGCAGCCAAGACTACCGTACCTACAATGAGCAGTTCTTC
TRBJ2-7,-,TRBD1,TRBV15,CATSRGTGELTYEQYF,TGTGCCACCAGCAGGGGTACAGGGGAGTTAACCTACGAGCAGTACTTC
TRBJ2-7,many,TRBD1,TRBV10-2,CASSAGTGATYEQYF,TGCGCCAGCAGCGCAGGAACAGGGGCGACCTACGAGCAGTACTTC